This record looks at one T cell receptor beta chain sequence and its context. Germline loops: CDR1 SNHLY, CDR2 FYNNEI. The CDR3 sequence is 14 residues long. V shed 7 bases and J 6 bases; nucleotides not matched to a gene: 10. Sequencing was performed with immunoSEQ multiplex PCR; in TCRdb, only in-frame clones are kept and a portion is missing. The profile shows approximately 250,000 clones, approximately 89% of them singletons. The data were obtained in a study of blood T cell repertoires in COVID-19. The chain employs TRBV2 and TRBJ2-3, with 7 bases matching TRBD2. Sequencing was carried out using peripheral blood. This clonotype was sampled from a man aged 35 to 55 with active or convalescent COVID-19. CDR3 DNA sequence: TGTGCCAGCACTCCTAGCGGACCATCGGATACGCAGTATTTT. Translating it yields CASTPSGPSDTQYF.